Below are 24 T cell receptor beta chains sequenced from a single sample in a study of blood T cell repertoires in COVID-19. The data were produced by immunoSEQ multiplex PCR, yet TCRdb's version contains in-frame clones alone and is incomplete. The profile shows approximately 75,000 clones, approximately 80% of them singletons. Sequenced sample: peripheral blood. All receptors derive from an elderly woman with acute or convalescent COVID-19.

CDR3 in amino acids: CASSPEDREREQYF. For the CDR3, the DNA is TGCGCCAGCAGCCCGGAAGACAGGGAACGCGAGCAGTACTTC. The rearrangement links TRBV5-1 to TRBJ2-7; the match to TRBD1 covers 7 bases. The CDR3 contains 14 residues. Germline CDR1 and CDR2: SGHRS and YFSETQ. The trim removed 4 bases at V and 6 bases at J, leaving 10 bases unmatched.

The gene calls are TRBV19 and TRBJ1-4, with D tentatively TRBD1 (6 bases). The CDR3 length is 16 residues. The germline CDR1 and CDR2 sequences are LNHDA and SQIVND (reference sequence). Trimming removed 5 bases at V and 5 bases at J, with 18 bases between. The CDR3 region has the DNA TGTGCCAGTAGTCGACCAGGGGACGGGGGGAATGAAAAACTGTTTTTT. Its translation: CASSRPGDGGNEKLFF.

This clone has a single count. The chain combines TRBV5-5 with TRBJ1-1; 9 bases agree with TRBD1. Germline V CDR1 and CDR2: SGHKS, YYEKEE (reference sequence). With 4 bases clipped from V and 5 bases from J, the junction kept 6 bases outside the gene matches. There are 14 residues in the CDR3. DNA for the CDR3: TGTGCCAGCAGCCTCGACAGGGGGAGGACTGAAGCTTTCTTT. It is translated as CASSLDRGRTEAFF.

The chain links TRBV6-1 to TRBJ2-1; TRBD1 matches 9 bases. The CDR3 is 15 amino acids. CDR1 and CDR2 (germline): MNHNS, SASEGT. V was pared by 2 bases and J by 7 bases, with 6 bases of the junction left unmatched. CDR3: CASSEQGTGRNEQFF. The CDR3 region has the DNA TGTGCCAGCAGTGAACAGGGGACAGGGAGAAATGAGCAGTTCTTC.

This clone was observed once. The chain links TRBV4-2 to TRBJ2-1; 11 nucleotides line up with TRBD2. Trimming at V came to 0 bases and at J to 4 bases, leaving 11 bases not matched to a gene. Germline CDR1 reads LGHNA; CDR2 reads YNFKEQ. This CDR3 has 19 residues. The CDR3 sequence: CASSQDWGLAGGLYNEQFF. As DNA, the CDR3 is TGTGCCAGCAGCCAAGATTGGGGTCTAGCGGGGGGACTTTACAATGAGCAGTTCTTC.

The chain recombines TRBV27 with TRBJ1-5, with TRBD1 matching over 7 bases. With V trimmed by 6 bases and J by 2 bases, 7 bases remained unmatched. The CDR3 consists of 15 residues. The V gene's germline CDR1 is MNHEY and CDR2 SMNVEV (reference sequence). The CDR3 sequence is CASSVTGVGNQPQHF. Written as DNA, the CDR3 is TGTGCCAGCAGCGTAACAGGGGTAGGCAATCAGCCCCAGCATTTT.

The chain is built from TRBV19 and TRBJ1-2; D gene uncertain. With 6 bases removed from V and 4 bases from J, the gap between germline ends came to 15 bases. Looked up from germline, CDR1 is LNHDA and CDR2 is SQIVND (reference sequence). The CDR3 consists of 14 residues. CDR3 loop: CASRTPTRGYGYTF. CDR3 nucleotides: TGTGCCAGTAGAACCCCTACGCGTGGCTATGGCTACACCTTC.

This clone occurred a few times. V gene TRBV3-1 (or the pseudogene TRBV3-2) combines with J gene TRBJ1-1, with D tentatively TRBD1 (5 bases). Germline CDR1 is LGHDT and CDR2 is YNNKEL (reference sequence). V was pared by 4 bases and J by 2 bases, with 14 bases between. This CDR3 comprises 15 residues. CDR3 sequence reads: CASSPLGGVNTEAFF. CDR3 sequence (DNA): TGTGCCAGCAGCCCCCTTGGGGGGGTTAACACTGAAGCTTTCTTT.

The chain carries TRBV2 and TRBJ1-5; a possible D gene is TRBD1 (5 bases). Germline CDR1 and CDR2: SNHLY and FYNNEI. The CDR3 loop spans 14 amino acids. V dropped 7 bases and J dropped 3 bases, with 13 bases sitting between them. The CDR3 loop reads CASTAQGINQPQHF. CDR3 coding DNA: TGTGCCAGCACGGCCCAGGGAATCAATCAGCCCCAGCATTTT.

The V gene is TRBV20-1, the J gene TRBJ2-7; D is unresolved. Germline assignment: CDR1 DFQATT and CDR2 SNEGSKA (reference sequence). The V and J ends lost 1 base and 6 bases respectively, with 7 bases between them. The CDR3 is 11 residues long. The CDR3 loop is CSARVAAEQYF. CDR3 coding DNA: TGCAGTGCTAGAGTGGCCGCCGAGCAGTACTTC.

CDR3 sequence reads: CASSSTRAGNTIYF. In DNA form, the CDR3 reads TGTGCCAGCAGCTCCACACGAGCGGGGAACACCATATATTTT. V is TRBV5-6 and J is TRBJ1-3; D gene ambiguous. Deletions cut 3 bases from V and 7 bases from J, with 14 bases between. The germline CDR1 and CDR2 sequences are SGHDT and YYEEEE. The CDR3 runs to 14 residues.

CDR3 coding DNA: TGTGCCAGCAGCTGGGGGGGGAGGGGATCTTCACCCCTCCACTTT. Protein sequence: CASSWGGRGSSPLHF. V gene TRBV5-8 combines with J gene TRBJ1-6, with D maybe TRBD1 (5 bases). Trimming stripped 3 bases from V and 9 bases from J, with 16 bases between. The CDR3 runs 15 residues. Germline V gene data show CDR1 as SGHTS and CDR2 as YDEGEE.

This chain connects TRBV7-9 to TRBJ1-1, with D possibly TRBD1 on 5 matching bases. Between the trimmed V and J ends, which lost 1 base and 7 bases, there was a span of 16 bases. The CDR3 has 15 residues. CDR1 SEHNR and CDR2 FQNEAQ come from the germline V gene (reference sequence). The CDR3 DNA reads TGTGCCAGCAGCTTAGAGGCGGACCCAAGGGGTGAAGCTTTCTTT. Residues: CASSLEADPRGEAFF.

The V gene is TRBV6-5, the J gene TRBJ2-5, with 7 positions matching TRBD1. CDR1 and CDR2 from the germline V gene are MNHEY and SVGAGI. Trimming removed 8 bases from V and 2 bases from J; junction bases left unmatched: 8. The CDR3 sequence is 14 residues long. DNA for the CDR3: TGTGCCAGCCTTTATAGGGGGCGGCAAGAGACCCAGTACTTC. Protein sequence: CASLYRGRQETQYF.

The rearrangement links TRBV29-1 to TRBJ1-1; D gene ambiguous. The CDR3 runs 12 residues. Germline CDR1 and CDR2: SQVTM and ANQGSEA. V gave up 4 bases and J gave up 4 bases, with 10 bases separating them. CDR3 in DNA: TGCAGCGTTGTTTTGGGGAGCACTGAAGCTTTCTTT. This encodes CSVVLGSTEAFF.

The chain carries TRBV5-1 and TRBJ2-7; TRBD1 agrees at 7 bases. This CDR3 spans 14 amino acids. The V segment lost 3 bases and the J segment 4 bases; nucleotides outside the gene matches: 7. Per germline, CDR1 SGHRS and CDR2 YFSETQ. Here the CDR3 reads CASSSGQTIYEQYF. CDR3 DNA sequence: TGCGCCAGCAGCTCGGGACAGACGATATACGAGCAGTACTTC.

This rearrangement joins TRBV3-1 (or the pseudogene TRBV3-2) to TRBJ1-6, with a tentative D call TRBD1 (5 bases). V was cut by 7 bases and J by 6 bases, with 16 bases left in between. In germline, CDR1 is LGHDT, CDR2 YNNKEL (reference sequence). The CDR3 totals 15 residues. This CDR3 reads CASTTGGSFNSPLHF. The CDR3 region has the DNA TGTGCCAGCACCACGGGGGGGAGTTTTAATTCACCCCTCCACTTT.

This clone appeared once. The rearrangement joins TRBV5-1 to TRBJ1-2, with D uncertain. Germline values: CDR1 SGHRS, CDR2 YFSETQ. V shed 3 bases and J shed 4 bases, with 13 bases lying between them. The CDR3 is 14 residues long. CDR3 sequence: CASSYYDFFYGYTF. For the CDR3, the DNA is TGCGCCAGCAGCTACTATGATTTTTTCTATGGCTACACCTTC.

This clone has only one observation. J is TRBJ2-1 and V is TRBV4-1; D possibly corresponds to TRBD2 (6 bases). V lost 0 bases to trimming and J lost 11 bases, with 11 bases between them. CDR1 is MGHRA, CDR2 YSYEKL, per germline. The CDR3 totals 13 residues. CDR3 nucleotides: TGCGCCAGCAGCCAAGAGTCGGCGGGGAAGCAGTTCTTC. Translating gives CASSQESAGKQFF.

This clone has only a few counts. The chain recombines TRBV6-6 with TRBJ2-7; no firm D call. Trimming pared 1 base from V and 5 bases from J, leaving 6 bases between. The CDR3 sequence is 12 residues long. CDR1 is MNHNY and CDR2 is SVGAGI in the germline V gene (reference sequence). CDR3 nucleotides: TGTGCCAGCAGTTACTTCCCTCACGAGCAGTACTTC. This encodes CASSYFPHEQYF.

V gene TRBV19 combines with J gene TRBJ2-1; 9 bases are a match to TRBD2. The ends lost 10 bases at V and 7 bases at J; junction bases unmatched: 11. This CDR3 contains 14 residues. Looked up from germline, CDR1 is LNHDA and CDR2 is SQIVND (reference sequence). The CDR3 nucleotides read TGTGCCACCGCCCGCCAGCGGGGGGTTAATGAGCAGTTCTTC. It specifies CATARQRGVNEQFF.

The CDR3 loop is CATSDRGLAGGLQFF. Here the CDR3 DNA reads TGTGCCACCAGTGACCGGGGACTAGCGGGGGGGCTGCAGTTCTTC. This chain joins TRBV24-1 and TRBJ2-1, with 16 nucleotides matching TRBD2. This CDR3 has 15 residues. Trimming cost V 4 bases and J 12 bases; bases outside gene matches: 5. Germline V gene lookup returns CDR1 KGHDR and CDR2 SFDVKD.

The chain combines TRBV11-1 with TRBJ2-7; 10 nucleotides match TRBD1. J lost 1 base, V lost 1 base, and 1 base had no gene match. This CDR3 comprises 15 residues. Germline assignment: CDR1 SGHAT and CDR2 FQDESV (reference sequence). Here the CDR3 DNA reads TGTGCCAGCAGCTTAGGGGACAGGGGTTCCTACGAGCAGTACTTC. Encoded protein: CASSLGDRGSYEQYF. The variable domain in full, completed from reference TRBV11-1 and TRBJ2-7, reads EAEVAQSPRYKITEKSQAVAFWCDPISGHATLYWYRQILGQGPELLVQFQDESVVDDSQLPKDRFSAERLKGVDSTLKIQPAELGDSAMYLCASSLGDRGSYEQYFGPGTRLTVT.

The chain has TRBV11-3 and TRBJ2-3; 7 nucleotides match TRBD2. Germline V gives CDR1 SGHNT, CDR2 YENEEA. V lost 5 bases and J lost 4; bases outside the gene matches: 6. This CDR3 is built from 14 residues. The chain's CDR3 is CASSHRLAADTQYF. The CDR3 DNA follows: TGTGCCAGCAGCCACCGACTAGCAGCAGATACGCAGTATTTT.